The next 30 T cell receptor beta chains were all read from a single sample in a study of CD8 T cells in Susac syndrome. Random-hexamer reverse transcription was applied to roughly 0.5 to 1 ug RNA. One entry per CDR3 protein, called by TCRdb with MiXCR from the immunoSEQ multiplex PCR reads. The sample holds around 270,000 distinct CDR3 sequences, 75% to 90% seen once. Sequencing was carried out using CD8+ T cells from PBMCs. The receptor set was obtained from a human donor with multiple sclerosis.

The rearrangement joins TRBV7-6 to TRBJ1-1; 8 bases line up with TRBD1. From germline, CDR1 is SGHVS and CDR2 FNYEAQ. The CDR3 is 16 residues long. V dropped 5 bases and J dropped 5; count of bases not matched to a gene: 13. CDR3 protein: CASSRSAPTGGTEAFF. CDR3 nucleotide sequence: TGTGCCAGCAGCCGTTCGGCCCCCACAGGGGGGACTGAAGCTTTCTTT. The entire variable domain, with the rest obtained from reference TRBV7-6 and TRBJ1-1, is as follows: GAGVSQSPRYKVTKRGQDVALRCDPISGHVSLYWYRQALGQGPEFLTYFNYEAQQDKSGLPNDRFSAERPEGSISTLTIQRTEQRDSAMYRCASSRSAPTGGTEAFFGQGTRLTVV.

The chain couples TRBV7-2 to TRBJ2-1; the D is unclear. Germline loops: CDR1 SGHTA, CDR2 FQGNSA. V lost 1 base and J lost 8, with 9 bases in between. This CDR3 region has 13 residues. This CDR3 is CASSLVRFDEQFF. Written as DNA, the CDR3 is TGTGCCAGCAGCTTAGTTAGGTTTGATGAGCAGTTCTTC. Filled out from reference TRBV7-2 and TRBJ2-1, the complete variable domain reads GAGVSQSPSNKVTEKGKDVELRCDPISGHTALYWYRQSLGQGLEFLIYFQGNSAPDKSGLPSDRFSAERTGGSVSTLTIQRTQQEDSAVYLCASSLVRFDEQFFGPGTRLTVL.

The genes are TRBV29-1 and TRBJ2-1, with 8 bases fitting TRBD2. This CDR3 contains 15 residues. Per germline, CDR1 SQVTM and CDR2 ANQGSEA. The V and J ends lost 1 base and 6 bases, in that order; junction bases with no gene match: 8. The CDR3 nucleotides are TGCAGCGTTGAAGCGGGACTAGTAAACGCCAATGAGCAGTTCTTC. Amino acid sequence: CSVEAGLVNANEQFF.

This clonotype was detected only a few times. Written as DNA, the CDR3 is TGTGCCAGCAGCTTGGAGGCTCGCTACAATGAGCAGTTCTTC. Protein: CASSLEARYNEQFF. This rearrangement joins TRBV5-6 to TRBJ2-1; D remains ambiguous. There are 14 residues in the CDR3. CDR1 is SGHDT and CDR2 is YYEEEE in the germline V gene. V shed 0 bases and J shed 3 bases, with 7 bases lying between them.

This chain joins TRBV4-3 and TRBJ2-7; D tentatively fits TRBD1 or TRBD2 (5 bases each). The CDR3 covers 17 residues. Trimming shortened V by 4 bases and J by 6 bases, and 25 bases separated the two germline ends. In germline, CDR1 is LGHNA, CDR2 YSLEER. CDR3: CASSPTLEGRASGEQYF. CDR3 coding DNA: TGCGCCAGCAGCCCTACCCTCGAGGGACGGGCCTCGGGCGAGCAGTACTTC.

V is TRBV7-2 and J is TRBJ2-7; TRBD1 agrees at 8 bases. From germline, CDR1 is SGHTA and CDR2 FQGNSA. The CDR3 is 15 residues long. V shed 5 bases, J shed 1 base, and the junction held 7 bases outside the gene matches. In DNA form, the CDR3 reads TGTGCCAGCAGCCCTCTGGACAGGGAGTCCTACGAGCAGTACTTC. It yields the protein CASSPLDRESYEQYF.

The CDR3 sequence is CASSLLTHYRTEAFF. CDR3 bases: TGTGCCAGCAGCTTATTGACCCACTACAGGACTGAAGCTTTCTTT. The gene calls are TRBV7-9 and TRBJ1-1, with D possibly matching TRBD1 (5 bases). Trimming cost V 2 bases and J 5 bases, with 15 bases left between them. The CDR3 covers 15 residues. From germline, CDR1 is SEHNR and CDR2 FQNEAQ (reference sequence). The variable domain in full, completed from reference TRBV7-9 and TRBJ1-1, reads DTGVSQNPRHKITKRGQNVTFRCDPISEHNRLYWYRQTLGQGPEFLTYFQNEAQLEKSRLLSDRFSAERPKGSFSTLEIQRTEQGDSAMYLCASSLLTHYRTEAFFGQGTRLTVV.

This chain connects TRBV6-4 to TRBJ2-1; 13 nucleotides align to TRBD2. Germline V lookup: CDR1 MRHNA, CDR2 SNTAGT. The CDR3 is made up of 15 amino acids. The J segment lost 9 bases and the V segment lost 6 bases, leaving 8 bases of the junction unmatched. CDR3 DNA sequence: TGTGCCAGCAGCCCACTAGCGGGGGGGACAAGTGAGCAGTTCTTC. This gives the protein CASSPLAGGTSEQFF.

The chain couples TRBV3-1 to TRBJ1-1, with TRBD1 matching 8 bases. Germline CDR1 is LGHDT and CDR2 is YNNKEL (reference sequence). V gave up 1 base and J gave up 6 bases; unmatched junction bases: 4. The length of the CDR3 is 14 residues. DNA for the CDR3: TGTGCCAGCAGCCAAGTACGGACAGGGTCTGAAGCTTTCTTT. Protein sequence: CASSQVRTGSEAFF.

V usage is TRBV28 and J usage is TRBJ2-1; 9 positions match TRBD2. There are 16 residues in the CDR3. The V gene's germline CDR1 is MDHEN and CDR2 SYDVKM. V lost 3 bases, J lost 1 base, and 4 bases stayed unmatched. CDR3 nucleotide sequence: TGTGCCAGCAGTTTTGTGCGGGAGGGGTCCTACAATGAGCAGTTCTTC. Residues: CASSFVREGSYNEQFF.

The V call is TRBV5-5, the J call TRBJ2-3, with TRBD1 matching 7 bases. Trimming cost V 3 bases and J 6 bases; bases outside gene matches: 4. Germline V gene sequence: CDR1 SGHKS, CDR2 YYEKEE (reference sequence). The CDR3 covers 13 residues. In DNA form, the CDR3 reads TGTGCCAGCAGCTCGACAGGGATGGATACGCAGTATTTT. Protein product: CASSSTGMDTQYF.

The DNA of the CDR3 is TGCGCCAGCAGCCATGGCTTGAACACCGGGGAGCTGTTTTTT. Translating gives CASSHGLNTGELFF. The chain joins TRBV4-1 to TRBJ2-2; D not certain. The CDR3 sequence is 14 residues long. Germline V gene data show CDR1 as MGHRA and CDR2 as YSYEKL. The V and J ends lost 3 bases and 1 base respectively, with 6 bases between them.

This clonotype was counted once. The chain uses TRBV12-3 or TRBV12-4 and TRBJ2-2, with a tentative D call TRBD1 (6 bases). The CDR3 loop spans 17 amino acids. V lost 4 bases, J lost 0 bases, and 15 bases lay in between. CDR3 in DNA: TGTGCCAGCAGTTACCCCCGGGACATCCCGAACACCGGGGAGCTGTTTTTT. It codes for CASSYPRDIPNTGELFF.

This clonotype appeared once. The chain employs TRBV7-9 and TRBJ1-1; D is perhaps TRBD1 (6 bases). From germline, CDR1 is SEHNR and CDR2 FQNEAQ (reference sequence). The CDR3 extends over 15 amino acids. With 5 bases removed from V and 1 base from J, the gap between germline ends came to 14 bases. The CDR3 loop reads CASSVGYRENTEAFF. CDR3 nucleotides: TGTGCCAGCAGCGTCGGATACAGGGAGAACACTGAAGCTTTCTTT.

The chain has TRBV7-2 and TRBJ2-7; D gene ambiguous. The germline CDR1 and CDR2 sequences are SGHTA and FQGNSA. The CDR3 has 15 residues. V was trimmed by 4 bases and J by 3 bases, leaving 16 bases between them. For the CDR3, the DNA is TGTGCCAGCAGCTCCCGCCCCAGCCAAAACTACGAGCAGTACTTC. Protein product: CASSSRPSQNYEQYF.

This chain connects TRBV19 to TRBJ2-1; D call uncertain. Germline V gives CDR1 LNHDA, CDR2 SQIVND (reference sequence). V lost 4 bases, J lost 0 bases, and 7 bases lay in between. The CDR3 loop spans 14 amino acids. The CDR3 loop reads CASSRRSSYNEQFF. CDR3 in DNA: TGTGCCAGTAGTAGACGGAGCTCCTACAATGAGCAGTTCTTC. Looking up the rest from reference TRBV19 and TRBJ2-1 gives the full variable domain: DGGITQSPKYLFRKEGQNVTLSCEQNLNHDAMYWYRQDPGQGLRLIYYSQIVNDFQKGDIAEGYSVSREKKESFPLTVTSAQKNPTAFYLCASSRRSSYNEQFFGPGTRLTVL.

This chain joins TRBV27 and TRBJ2-4; 10 nucleotides line up with TRBD1. V dropped 6 bases and J dropped 6; count of bases not matched to a gene: 5. CDR1 MNHEY and CDR2 SMNVEV come from the germline V gene (reference sequence). The CDR3 loop spans 14 amino acids. Written as DNA, the CDR3 is TGTGCCAGCAGGGACAGGGGGGGAGGAAACATTCAGTACTTC. Its protein is CASRDRGGGNIQYF.

This rearrangement joins TRBV4-2 to TRBJ2-7; 7 bases are a match to TRBD1. V dropped 1 base and J dropped 2; count of bases not matched to a gene: 5. CDR3 size: 15 residues. In germline, CDR1 is LGHNA, CDR2 YNFKEQ. CDR3 sequence: CASSQGFTGAYEQYF. CDR3 coding DNA: TGTGCCAGCAGCCAAGGATTCACAGGGGCCTACGAGCAGTACTTC.

V and J are TRBV20-1 and TRBJ1-1; 10 bases line up with TRBD1. The CDR3 extends over 18 amino acids. V gave up 0 bases and J gave up 4 bases; unmatched junction bases: 14. The germline V gene has CDR1 DFQATT and CDR2 SNEGSKA (reference sequence). This chain's CDR3 is CSARDPDRGQIRGTEAFF. In nucleotides, the CDR3 is TGCAGTGCTAGAGATCCCGACAGGGGGCAAATTCGTGGCACTGAAGCTTTCTTT.

This rearrangement joins TRBV28 to TRBJ2-3; 7 nucleotides agree with TRBD2. This CDR3 spans 15 amino acids. The V and J ends lost 6 bases and 0 bases, in that order; junction bases with no gene match: 6. CDR1 and CDR2 (germline): MDHEN, SYDVKM. DNA for the CDR3: TGTGCCAGCAGCAAAACTAGCGCTAGCACAGATACGCAGTATTTT. Amino acids: CASSKTSASTDTQYF.

V and J are TRBV9 and TRBJ2-7, with D possibly matching TRBD1 (5 bases). CDR1 is SGDLS, CDR2 YYNGEE, per germline. CDR3 length: 16 amino acids. Trimming pared 0 bases from V and 4 bases from J, leaving 17 bases between. The CDR3 is CASSVEGSDRGYEQYF. Here the CDR3 DNA reads TGTGCCAGCAGCGTAGAGGGGTCGGACCGTGGGTACGAGCAGTACTTC.

This chain joins TRBV27 and TRBJ2-3; 7 bases map to TRBD1. V shed 5 bases, J shed 8 bases, and the junction held 10 bases outside the gene matches. The CDR3 is made up of 14 amino acids. Germline CDR1 and CDR2: MNHEY and SMNVEV (reference sequence). This CDR3 reads CASSTRTGQGTQYF. CDR3 nucleotide sequence: TGTGCCAGCAGTACCAGGACAGGTCAGGGTACGCAGTATTTT.

This clonotype was detected only a few times. At one end the junction does not follow the germline gene, possibly because of a read error. The chain joins TRBV29-1 to TRBJ1-2, with a weak D call TRBD1 (5 bases). Per the germline V gene, CDR1 is SQVTM and CDR2 is ANQGSEA. The CDR3 contains 13 residues. The CDR3 is CSVGAGEAYGYTF. In DNA, the CDR3 is TGCAGTGTTGGGGCCGGAGAGGCGTATGGCTACACCTTC.

This chain links TRBV6-2 or TRBV6-3 with TRBJ2-7, with D possibly matching TRBD1 (5 bases). Germline V lookup: CDR1 MNHEY, CDR2 SVGEGT. The CDR3 is 13 amino acids. V lost 7 bases and J 2 bases, leaving 12 bases between the germline ends. The CDR3 protein is CASKARVAYEQYF. CDR3 nucleotide sequence: TGTGCCAGCAAAGCCAGGGTGGCCTACGAGCAGTACTTC.

The chain uses TRBV19 and TRBJ1-2; perhaps TRBD1 as D (5 bases). V lost 3 bases, J lost 7 bases, and 15 bases lay in between. The CDR3 consists of 14 residues. Per germline, CDR1 LNHDA and CDR2 SQIVND (reference sequence). This CDR3 reads CASSMRGGLTGYTF. CDR3 nucleotide sequence: TGTGCCAGTAGTATGAGGGGCGGCCTAACTGGCTACACCTTC.

The rearrangement uses TRBV30 and TRBJ2-2, with 9 bases fitting TRBD1. The V gene's germline CDR1 is GTSNPN and CDR2 SVGIG (reference sequence). V dropped 4 bases and J dropped 7; count of bases not matched to a gene: 7. The CDR3 is 14 residues long. In nucleotides, the CDR3 is TGTGCCTGGAATGTGGGGACAGGGTTCGGGGAGCTGTTTTTT. This codes for CAWNVGTGFGELFF.

This clonotype was counted a few times. V and J are TRBV5-6 and TRBJ2-7; weak D call: TRBD2 (5 bases). Germline values: CDR1 SGHDT, CDR2 YYEEEE. This CDR3 is 15 amino acids long. Trimming cost V 0 bases and J 1 base, with 11 bases left between them. This CDR3 reads CASSLAAGGSYEQYF. The CDR3 DNA is TGTGCCAGCAGCTTGGCCGCGGGCGGGTCCTACGAGCAGTACTTC. Full variable domain (remainder filled in from reference TRBV5-6 and TRBJ2-7): DAGVTQSPTHLIKTRGQQVTLRCSPKSGHDTVSWYQQALGQGPQFIFQYYEEEERQRGNFPDRFSGHQFPNYSSELNVNALLLGDSALYLCASSLAAGGSYEQYFGPGTRLTVT.

The J gene is TRBJ2-7, the V gene TRBV19; a possible D gene is TRBD2 (5 bases). The CDR3 consists of 13 residues. Germline-derived CDR1 and CDR2 are LNHDA and SQIVND (reference sequence). The V end was cut by 9 bases, the J end by 0 bases, with 12 bases between. The CDR3: CASQRGSSYEQYF. The CDR3, as DNA: TGTGCCAGCCAGAGAGGGAGCTCCTACGAGCAGTACTTC.

The genes are TRBV30 and TRBJ2-7; D possibly matches TRBD1 or TRBD2 (6 bases each). The CDR3 covers 15 residues. Trimming left V 0 bases short and J 3 bases short, with 15 bases between. Germline-derived CDR1 and CDR2 are GTSNPN and SVGIG (reference sequence). CDR3 region: CAWSVRGATGYEQYF. Here the CDR3 DNA reads TGTGCCTGGAGTGTAAGGGGGGCCACAGGCTACGAGCAGTACTTC. The whole variable domain, filled in from reference TRBV30 and TRBJ2-7, reads SQTIHQWPATLVQPVGSPLSLECTVEGTSNPNLYWYRQAAGRGLQLLFYSVGIGQISSEVPQNLSASRPQDRQFILSSKKLLLSDSGFYLCAWSVRGATGYEQYFGPGTRLTVT.

This clonotype was seen only once. The genes are TRBV7-2 and TRBJ1-2, with 8 positions matching TRBD1. Germline V CDR1 and CDR2: SGHTA, FQGNSA. This CDR3 is 15 amino acids long. Unmatched junction bases numbered 13, after V lost 5 bases and J lost 8 bases. CDR3 nucleotides: TGTGCCAGCAGCCCATGGATGGACAGGGCGCGGGGCTACACCTTC. Translation gives CASSPWMDRARGYTF.